This T cell receptor beta chain was profiled in a study of blood T cell repertoires in COVID-19 (dated by TCRdb to about 2020). Some background on the complete study: Samples covering the acute and convalescent phases of COVID-19 were provided by collaborators in the United States, Italy and Spain. The samples were drawn from the first 160 participants of the ongoing ImmuneRACE study and from 1,254 subjects provided by 6 global collaborators. The sample metadata nearly always contained a de-identified subject ID, COVID-19 status, age in years and sex. The repertoires were made available in a free public database intended to serve as a resource for research on the immune response to SARS-CoV-2. Where HLA class I and class II types were available, the types were taken from metadata supplied by the sample provider, not from assay-based typing. The dataset comprised deeply sampled blood TCRbeta repertoires from subjects exposed to, actively infected with, or recovered from COVID-19. The material from the prospective study consisted of cDNA or gDNA derived from T cells, B-cell-depleted T cells, or PBMCs. Beyond this particular receptor, the publication reports: The quantity of clinical and demographic metadata differed by source and by participant and was supplied without curation.

Participants in the prospective study were aged roughly 18 to 89 years, lived in under 30 United States geographic areas, and enrolled through a virtual design. In the prospective study, participants were assigned to cohorts based on the clinical history participants reported in a screening survey and a study questionnaire. Recovered participants in ImmuneRACE Cohort 3 were defined by two consecutive negative NP/OP PCR tests, clearance by a healthcare professional, or resolution of symptoms. In the prospective study, mobile phlebotomists collected whole blood, serum and a nasopharyngeal or oropharyngeal swab from each participant. Prospective study participants could optionally give additional blood draws and questionnaires over an approximately 2-month period. Prospective study blood samples were shipped either frozen or at room temperature before DNA extraction. The immunoSEQ Assay, a bias-controlled multiplex PCR, was used to amplify TCRbeta CDR3 regions from genomic DNA. In the original analysis: The number of nucleated cells in each sample was estimated by amplification of reference gene primers within the assay. To quantify the absolute abundance of each unique TCRbeta CDR3 rearrangement, sequence reads were collapsed and filtered. For each sample, productive Simpson clonality was calculated by taking the square root of Simpson's diversity index across productive rearrangements. The table comes from immuneACCESS by way of TCRdb, which keeps in-frame sequences with V and J called. Part of the clones is missing from these tables; in studies checked, under half for an unresolved V gene and the rest for unknown reasons. D and trimming were read from the DNA, whereas the V and J calls and clone size are those reported in that table. Across this sample there are 200,000 to 250,000 clones, with 84% seen only once. The ten largest clones add up to approximately 1.8% of the sample.

Details on this clone: Its antigen target is currently unknown. Base qualities are missing; no much larger clone stands one base away.

Ends trimmed: V by 4 bases, J by 7 bases; bases unmatched to a gene: 9. The CDR3 sequence holds 17 residues, the cysteine and phenylalanine included. Of the read, only the CDR3 DNA is kept; its 51 bases are in frame from base 1. The germline V gene specifies SGHRS as CDR1 and YFSETQ as CDR2. Recombination connected TRBV5-1 to TRBJ2-1, and TRBD2 matches 15 of the central bases. The sequenced sample consisted of PBMCs or T cells enriched from blood (not recorded which). This receptor was identified in a man aged 55 to 69 who had recovered from COVID-19. This receptor carries the CDR3 CASSQGLAGGLMNEQFF. In nucleotide form, the sequence is TGCGCCAGCAGCCAAGGACTAGCGGGGGGGCTTATGAATGAGCAGTTCTTC.